The T cell receptor beta chain described here comes from a study of OX40 agonist ivuxolimab in advanced cancers. Across the whole study: The group had a mean age of about 65 years, ranged from 23 to 79, and was approximately 81% male.

Assay: immunoSEQ multiplex PCR; the TCRdb copy retains only in-frame clones and omits some. The sample lists about 77,000 clones, about 85% occurring once. Trimming removed 4 bases from V and 6 bases from J, with 4 bases in between. The CDR3 is 10 residues long. Germline V gives CDR1 SNHLY, CDR2 FYNNEI. Study-wide results and limits: Expanded clones tended on average to be more numerous among CD8+ T cells than CD4+.

As regards this clone: Its antigen is as yet unknown.

This receptor was identified in an adult with an advanced solid tumor such as melanoma, head and neck, liver or kidney cancer. This sequence joins TRBV2 and TRBJ2-7; unclear D gene. The source was CD4+ or CD8+ T cells sorted from blood, collected in a trial of the OX40 agonist ivuxolimab. CDR3 sequence (DNA): TGTGCCAGCAGTGTATTCGAGCAGTACTTC. Protein sequence: CASSVFEQYF.